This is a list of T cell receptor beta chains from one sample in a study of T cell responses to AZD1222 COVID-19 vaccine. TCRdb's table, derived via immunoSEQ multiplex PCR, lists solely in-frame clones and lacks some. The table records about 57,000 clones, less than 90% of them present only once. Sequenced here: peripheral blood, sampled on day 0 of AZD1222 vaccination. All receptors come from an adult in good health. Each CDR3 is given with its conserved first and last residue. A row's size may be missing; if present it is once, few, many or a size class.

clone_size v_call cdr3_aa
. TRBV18 CASSPIPPGTTYEQYF
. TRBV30 CAWSTKGDQPQHF
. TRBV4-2 CASSQGPNQPQHF
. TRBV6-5 CASRRTGSGQPQHF
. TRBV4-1 CASSQGWGNQETQYF
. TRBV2 CASSEAGRRADRLRNTF
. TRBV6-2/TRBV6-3 CASSYRTGNYGYTF
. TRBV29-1 CSVRQAHEQYF
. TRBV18 CASSPGYEQYF
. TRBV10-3 CAIGETIPTSGAYNEQFF
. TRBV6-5 CASSRAVPLPYEQYF
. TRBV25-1 CASSESLEKNIQYF
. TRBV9 CASSVGVGTTYEQYF
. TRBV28 CASSFGGALGGYTF
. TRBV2 CAKRRAGGYYEQYF
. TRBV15 CATSRGTGREQYF
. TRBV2 CASSDRVTNQPQHF
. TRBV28 CASREPGRSYGYTF
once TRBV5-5 CASTRTGGAGNTIYF
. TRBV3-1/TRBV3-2 CASSHGQFSNQPQHF
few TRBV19 CASSISGMNTEAFF
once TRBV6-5 CASSTGQPSNEKLFF
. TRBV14 CASSHLADHYNEQFF
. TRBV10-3 CAISAGQVEPQHF
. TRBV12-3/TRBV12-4 CATEPQGNTEAFF
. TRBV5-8 CANDAGRGPYEQYF
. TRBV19 CASSILSGAGQPQHF
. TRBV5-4 CASSLEGLTNEKLFF
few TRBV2 CASSGGGFEEQETQYF
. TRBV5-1 CASTAGEKGEAFF
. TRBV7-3 CASSLTAGTEAFF
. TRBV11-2 CASSLLAGTQETQYF